This T cell receptor (beta chain) was recorded in a study of T cell responses to AZD1222 COVID-19 vaccine. In the case of this clone: Its matching antigen is unknown.

This CDR3 is 16 amino acids long. Losses at the gene ends were 6 bases for V and 6 bases for J; bases not matched to a gene: 10. Germline V gene data show CDR1 as SGHAT and CDR2 as FQNNGV. Points from the study as a whole: Donors skewed white British and female; clonal diversity was possibly underestimated. Variant regions that are unmutated are reportedly the target of nearly half of spike-specific TCRs. Dominant CD4 TCR responses targeted spike regions 160-218 and 743-854. Seropositivity was recorded at baseline in only 6 or 7 AZD1222 recipients.

Clones were sequenced by immunoSEQ multiplex PCR, and TCRdb holds only the in-frame ones, with some missing. The sample has roughly 50,000 clones, 89% seen once. The origin of this receptor is an adult in good health. This rearrangement joins TRBV11-2 to TRBJ1-6; TRBD1 agrees at 8 bases. This specimen consisted of peripheral blood, obtained on day 0 of AZD1222 vaccination. Here the CDR3 DNA reads TGTGCCAGCAGACCCCTTCAGGGGGCGATTAATTCACCCCTCCACTTT. The encoded protein is CASRPLQGAINSPLHF. Full variable domain (remainder filled in from reference TRBV11-2 and TRBJ1-6): EAGVAQSPRYKIIEKRQSVAFWCNPISGHATLYWYQQILGQGPKLLIQFQNNGVVDDSQLPKDRFSAERLKGVDSTLKIQPAKLEDSAVYLCASRPLQGAINSPLHFGNGTRLTVT.